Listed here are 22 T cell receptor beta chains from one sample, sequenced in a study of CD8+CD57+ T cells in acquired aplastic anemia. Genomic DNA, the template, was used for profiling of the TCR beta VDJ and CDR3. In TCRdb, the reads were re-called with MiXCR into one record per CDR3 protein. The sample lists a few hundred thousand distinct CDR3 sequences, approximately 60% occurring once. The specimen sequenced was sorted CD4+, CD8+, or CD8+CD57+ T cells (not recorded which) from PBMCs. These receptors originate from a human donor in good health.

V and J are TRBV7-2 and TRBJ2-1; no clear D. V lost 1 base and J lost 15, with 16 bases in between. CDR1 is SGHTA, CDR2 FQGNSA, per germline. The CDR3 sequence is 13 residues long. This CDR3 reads CASSLEPGPSRFF. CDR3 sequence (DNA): TGTGCCAGCAGCTTAGAACCGGGTCCCTCGCGGTTCTTC.

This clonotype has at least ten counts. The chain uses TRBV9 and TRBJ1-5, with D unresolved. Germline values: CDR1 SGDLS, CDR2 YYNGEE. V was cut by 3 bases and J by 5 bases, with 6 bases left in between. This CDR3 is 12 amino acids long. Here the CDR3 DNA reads TGTGCCAGCAGCGATGGGGATCAGCCCCAGCATTTT. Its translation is CASSDGDQPQHF.

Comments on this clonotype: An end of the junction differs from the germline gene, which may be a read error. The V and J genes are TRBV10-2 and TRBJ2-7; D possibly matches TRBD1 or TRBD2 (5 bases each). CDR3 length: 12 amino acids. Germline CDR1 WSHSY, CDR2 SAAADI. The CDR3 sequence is CANSQGPYEQYF. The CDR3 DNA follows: TGCGCCAACAGTCAGGGACCCTACGAGCAGTACTTC.

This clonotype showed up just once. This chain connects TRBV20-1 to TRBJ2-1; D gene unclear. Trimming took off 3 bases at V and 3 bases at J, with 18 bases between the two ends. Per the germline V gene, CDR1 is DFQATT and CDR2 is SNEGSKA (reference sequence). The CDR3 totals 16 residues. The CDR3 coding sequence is TGCAGTGCTAGCGCCCCTTCTAGGTCGAGCTACAATGAGCAGTTCTTC. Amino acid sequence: CSASAPSRSSYNEQFF.

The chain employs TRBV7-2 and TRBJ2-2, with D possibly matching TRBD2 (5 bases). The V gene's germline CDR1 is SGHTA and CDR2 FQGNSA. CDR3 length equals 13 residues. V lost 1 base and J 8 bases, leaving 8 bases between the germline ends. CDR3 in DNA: TGTGCCAGCAGCTTAGGTAGCGTGGGGGAGCTGTTTTTT. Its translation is CASSLGSVGELFF.

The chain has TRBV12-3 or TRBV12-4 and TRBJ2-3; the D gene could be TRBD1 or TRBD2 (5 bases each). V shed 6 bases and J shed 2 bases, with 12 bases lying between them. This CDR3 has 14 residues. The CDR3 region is CASSPGPNTDTQYF. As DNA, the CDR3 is TGTGCCAGCAGCCCGGGGCCCAACACAGATACGCAGTATTTT.

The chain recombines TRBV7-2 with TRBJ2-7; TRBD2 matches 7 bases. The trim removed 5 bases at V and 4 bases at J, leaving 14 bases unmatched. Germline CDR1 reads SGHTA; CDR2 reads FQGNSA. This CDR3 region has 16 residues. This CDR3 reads CASSRGVGGRDYEQYF. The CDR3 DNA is TGTGCCAGCAGCCGAGGAGTGGGAGGGAGGGATTACGAGCAGTACTTC.

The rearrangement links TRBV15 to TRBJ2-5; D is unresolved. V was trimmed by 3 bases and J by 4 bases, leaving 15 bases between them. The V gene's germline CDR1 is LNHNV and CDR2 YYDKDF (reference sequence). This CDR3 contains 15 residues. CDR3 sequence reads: CATSSVALVGETQYF. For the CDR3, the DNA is TGTGCCACCAGCAGTGTCGCATTGGTCGGAGAGACCCAGTACTTC.

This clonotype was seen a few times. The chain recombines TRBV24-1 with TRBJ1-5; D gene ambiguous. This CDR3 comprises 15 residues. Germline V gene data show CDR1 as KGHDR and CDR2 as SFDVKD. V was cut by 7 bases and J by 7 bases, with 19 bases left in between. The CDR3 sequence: CATSIGQEFRQPQHF. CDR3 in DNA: TGTGCCACCAGCATCGGCCAGGAGTTCCGCCAGCCCCAGCATTTT.

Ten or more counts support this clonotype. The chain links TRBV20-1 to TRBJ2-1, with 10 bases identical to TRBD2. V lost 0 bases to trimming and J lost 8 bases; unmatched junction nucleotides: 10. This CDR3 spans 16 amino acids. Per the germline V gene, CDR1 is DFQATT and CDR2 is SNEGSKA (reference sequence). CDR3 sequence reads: CSARDSKREGLDEQFF. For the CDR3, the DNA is TGCAGTGCTAGAGATTCGAAGCGGGAGGGCTTGGATGAGCAGTTCTTC.

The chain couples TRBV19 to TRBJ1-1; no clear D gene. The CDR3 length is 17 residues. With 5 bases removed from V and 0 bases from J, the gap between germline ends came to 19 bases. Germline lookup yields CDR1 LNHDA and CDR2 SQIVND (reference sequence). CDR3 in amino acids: CASSGQLGMAMNTEAFF. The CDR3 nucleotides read TGTGCCAGTAGTGGCCAGTTGGGCATGGCAATGAACACTGAAGCTTTCTTT.

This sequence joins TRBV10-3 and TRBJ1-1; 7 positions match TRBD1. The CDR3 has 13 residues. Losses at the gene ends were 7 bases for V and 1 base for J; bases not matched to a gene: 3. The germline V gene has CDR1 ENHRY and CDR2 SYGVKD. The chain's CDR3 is CAIIDRENTEAFF. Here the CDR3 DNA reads TGTGCCATCATAGACAGGGAGAACACTGAAGCTTTCTTT.

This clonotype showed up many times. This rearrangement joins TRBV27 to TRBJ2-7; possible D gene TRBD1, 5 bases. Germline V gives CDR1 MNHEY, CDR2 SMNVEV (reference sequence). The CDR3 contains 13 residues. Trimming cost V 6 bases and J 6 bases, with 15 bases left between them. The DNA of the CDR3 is TGTGCCAGCAGCCAGACAGATTCGGGCGAGCAGTACTTC. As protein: CASSQTDSGEQYF.

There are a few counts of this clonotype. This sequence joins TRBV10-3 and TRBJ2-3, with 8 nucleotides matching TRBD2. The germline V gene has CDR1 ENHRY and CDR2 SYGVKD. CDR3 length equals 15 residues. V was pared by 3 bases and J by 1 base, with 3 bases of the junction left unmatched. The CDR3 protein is CAISEGAGGTDTQYF. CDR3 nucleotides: TGTGCCATCAGTGAAGGAGCGGGAGGCACAGATACGCAGTATTTT.

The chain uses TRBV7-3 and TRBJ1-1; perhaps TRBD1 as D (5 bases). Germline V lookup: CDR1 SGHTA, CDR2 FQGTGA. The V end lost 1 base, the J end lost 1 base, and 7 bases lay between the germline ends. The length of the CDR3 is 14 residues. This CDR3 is CASSLRQGNTEAFF. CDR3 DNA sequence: TGTGCCAGCAGCTTAAGGCAGGGGAACACTGAAGCTTTCTTT.

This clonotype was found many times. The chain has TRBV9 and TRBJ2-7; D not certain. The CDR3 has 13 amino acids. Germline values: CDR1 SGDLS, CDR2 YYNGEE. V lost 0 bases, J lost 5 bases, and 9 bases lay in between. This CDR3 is CASSVAAGNEQYF. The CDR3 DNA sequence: TGTGCCAGCAGCGTAGCGGCTGGGAACGAGCAGTACTTC. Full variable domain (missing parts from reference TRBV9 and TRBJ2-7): DSGVTQTPKHLITATGQRVTLRCSPRSGDLSVYWYQQSLDQGLQFLIQYYNGEERAKGNILERFSAQQFPDLHSELNLSSLELGDSALYFCASSVAAGNEQYFGPGTRLTVT.

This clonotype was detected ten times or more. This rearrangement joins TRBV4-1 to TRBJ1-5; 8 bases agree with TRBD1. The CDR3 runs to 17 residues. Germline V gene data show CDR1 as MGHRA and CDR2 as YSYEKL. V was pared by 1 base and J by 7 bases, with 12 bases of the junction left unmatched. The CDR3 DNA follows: TGCGCCAGCAGCCAAGGTTGGGCAGGGGGCTTGGGGCAGCCCCAGCATTTT. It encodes CASSQGWAGGLGQPQHF.

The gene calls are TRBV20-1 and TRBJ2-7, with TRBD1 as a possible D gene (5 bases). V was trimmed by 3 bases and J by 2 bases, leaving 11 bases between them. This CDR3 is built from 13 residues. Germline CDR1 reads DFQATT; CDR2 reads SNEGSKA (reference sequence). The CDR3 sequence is CSARGLTPYEQYF. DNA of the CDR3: TGCAGTGCTAGGGGGCTAACCCCCTACGAGCAGTACTTC.

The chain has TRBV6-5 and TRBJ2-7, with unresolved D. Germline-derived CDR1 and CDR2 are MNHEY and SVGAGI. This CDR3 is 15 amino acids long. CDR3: CASSDSGSSSYEQYV. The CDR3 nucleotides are TGTGCCAGCAGTGACTCGGGCTCAAGCTCCTACGAGCAGTACGTC.

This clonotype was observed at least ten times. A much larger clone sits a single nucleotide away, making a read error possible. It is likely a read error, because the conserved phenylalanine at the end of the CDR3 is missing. CDR3 nucleotide sequence: TGCGCCAGCAGTGAGCATCAACAGGGGGACGAGACCCAGTACTCC. Translation gives CASSEHQQGDETQYS. V is TRBV10-1 and J is TRBJ2-5; 8 nucleotides agree with TRBD1. The CDR3 extends over 15 amino acids. Germline V gives CDR1 WNHNN, CDR2 SYGVQD (reference sequence). Trimming took 2 bases from V and 5 from J; bases not matched to a gene: 7.

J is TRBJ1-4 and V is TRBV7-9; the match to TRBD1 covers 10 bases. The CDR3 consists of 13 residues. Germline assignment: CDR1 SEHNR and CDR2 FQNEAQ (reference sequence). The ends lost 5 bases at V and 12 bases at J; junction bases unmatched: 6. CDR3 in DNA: TGTGCCAGCAGCATGACAGGGGGCGGGGAACTGTTTTTT. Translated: CASSMTGGGELFF.

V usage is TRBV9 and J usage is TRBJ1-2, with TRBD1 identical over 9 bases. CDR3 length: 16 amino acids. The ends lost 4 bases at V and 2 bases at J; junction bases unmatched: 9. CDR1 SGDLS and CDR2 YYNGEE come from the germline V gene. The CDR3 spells CASSPGTGSYNYGYTF. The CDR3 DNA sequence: TGTGCCAGCAGCCCAGGGACAGGGTCATACAACTATGGCTACACCTTC.